A single sample gave rise to the 15 T cell receptor beta chains below, sequenced in a study of CD8+CD57+ T cells in acquired aplastic anemia (dated by TCRdb to 2016 to 2019). TCRdb records Illumina HiSeq 2000 as the sequencer. Profiling of TCR beta VDJ combinations and CDR3 sequences used genomic DNA as the template. TCRdb cleaned the public reads at Q25 with fastp, built clones with MiXCR and kept in-frame beta chains. Identical CDR3 proteins give one entry, which carries the most common genes and DNA. Recorded for this sample are over 100,000 distinct CDR3 sequences; less than 45% of them occurred a single time. Roughly 8.1% of the sample comes from the top ten. The sequencing input was sorted CD4+, CD8+, or CD8+CD57+ T cells (not recorded which) from PBMCs. These receptors all come from a human donor in good health, serving as a control.

This clonotype was recorded many times. The genes are TRBV10-3 and TRBJ1-1, with 8 bases that match TRBD1. The CDR3 sequence is 15 residues long. Trimming at V came to 6 bases and at J to 4 bases, leaving 10 bases not matched to a gene. CDR1 and CDR2 from the germline V gene are ENHRY and SYGVKD. The CDR3 DNA follows: TGTGCCATCAGAGCAGGGGGCCCCCGCATCACTGAAGCTTTCTTT. It specifies CAIRAGGPRITEAFF.

Points on this clonotype: One base away lies a much larger clone, so this may be a sequencing read error. The chain has TRBV14 and TRBJ1-2, with unresolved D. Trimming cost V 1 base and J 2 bases, with 11 bases left between them. The V gene's germline CDR1 is SGHDN and CDR2 FVKESK. The CDR3 runs to 15 residues. The CDR3 reads CASSQGTTQNYGYTF. In nucleotides, the CDR3 is TGTGCCAGCAGCCAAGGGACCACCCAGAACTATGGCTACACCTTC.

The genes are TRBV19 and TRBJ2-7, with 10 bases matching TRBD1. The J segment lost 5 bases and the V segment lost 9 bases, leaving 13 bases of the junction unmatched. Germline CDR1 and CDR2: LNHDA and SQIVND (reference sequence). This CDR3 has 15 residues. The CDR3 loop reads CASSSRDRGEHEQYF. The CDR3 nucleotides read TGTGCCAGCAGCAGCCGGGACAGGGGTGAACACGAGCAGTACTTC.

Remarks on this clonotype: A much larger clone is a single base away; this may be a read error. The rearrangement uses TRBV12-5 and TRBJ2-1; D is uncertain. CDR3 length: 12 residues. V gave up 4 bases and J gave up 5 bases, with 6 bases separating them. Germline V lookup: CDR1 LGHNT, CDR2 FRNRAP. The CDR3 DNA is TGTGCTAGTGGTTCGGCCGACAATGAGCAGTTCTTC. Translation gives CASGSADNEQFF. The variable domain in full, with the rest retrieved from reference TRBV12-5 and TRBJ2-1, is DARVTQTPRHKVTEMGQEVTMRCQPILGHNTVFWYRQTMMQGLELLAYFRNRAPLDDSGMPKDRFSAEMPDATLATLKIQPSEPRDSAVYFCASGSADNEQFFGPGTRLTVL.

Many counts were recorded for this clonotype. This rearrangement joins TRBV19 to TRBJ1-1; 9 bases map to TRBD1. The V segment lost 5 bases and the J segment 4 bases; nucleotides outside the gene matches: 5. Germline assignment: CDR1 LNHDA and CDR2 SQIVND (reference sequence). This CDR3 is built from 14 residues. The CDR3 loop is CASSPDRGITEAFF. The CDR3 DNA reads TGTGCCAGTAGTCCCGACAGGGGGATCACTGAAGCTTTCTTT.

There are many counts of this clonotype. The J gene is TRBJ1-1, the V gene TRBV19; D uncertain. Germline V gene data show CDR1 as LNHDA and CDR2 as SQIVND (reference sequence). V was cut by 4 bases and J by 11 bases, with 14 bases left in between. The CDR3 consists of 12 residues. CDR3 bases: TGTGCCAGTAGTACTCGGACCCTGGGGGCTTTCTTT. As protein: CASSTRTLGAFF.

V and J are TRBV24-1 and TRBJ2-3; TRBD2 matches at 9 bases. CDR1 and CDR2 from the germline V gene are KGHDR and SFDVKD. The CDR3 totals 15 residues. V was pared by 5 bases and J by 0 bases, with 2 bases of the junction left unmatched. CDR3 sequence: CATSASGRSTDTQYF. Written as DNA, the CDR3 is TGTGCCACCAGTGCAAGCGGGAGGAGCACAGATACGCAGTATTTT.

The chain combines TRBV15 with TRBJ1-2; TRBD1 might be the D (6 bases). The CDR3 spans 15 residues. V was shortened by 0 bases and J by 4 bases, with 12 bases between the two germline ends. The V gene's germline CDR1 is LNHNV and CDR2 YYDKDF (reference sequence). The CDR3 coding sequence is TGTGCCACCAGCAGAGATCGGACAGCCCTCTATGGCTACACCTTC. This encodes CATSRDRTALYGYTF.

J is TRBJ2-5 and V is TRBV7-2; D might be TRBD2 (5 bases). In germline, CDR1 is SGHTA, CDR2 FQGNSA. This CDR3 has 15 amino acids. V shed 1 base and J shed 2 bases, with 11 bases lying between them. The CDR3 DNA sequence: TGTGCCAGCAGCTTAGGTGGGTCGGGGCAAGAGACCCAGTACTTC. Its protein product is CASSLGGSGQETQYF.

This clonotype was picked up many times. V gene TRBV28 combines with J gene TRBJ1-2, with 9 nucleotides matching TRBD1. The CDR3 totals 15 residues. CDR1 is MDHEN, CDR2 SYDVKM, per germline. V lost 7 bases to trimming and J lost 3 bases; unmatched junction nucleotides: 9. This chain's CDR3 is CASTNPGQGDYGYTF. CDR3 sequence (DNA): TGTGCCAGCACGAACCCGGGACAGGGTGACTATGGCTACACCTTC.

Here the CDR3 DNA reads TGCGCCAGCAGCTTGGTCCAGGGCGGGGTCCTCTGGGAGCAGTACTTC. Protein product: CASSLVQGGVLWEQYF. The chain recombines TRBV5-1 with TRBJ2-7; D might be TRBD2 (6 bases). CDR3 length: 16 amino acids. The V gene's germline CDR1 is SGHRS and CDR2 YFSETQ. V gave up 0 bases and J gave up 7 bases, with 20 bases separating them.

Concerning this clonotype: This CDR3 fails to terminate in the conserved phenylalanine or tryptophan, so it likely reflects a read error. The rearrangement links TRBV27 to TRBJ2-3, with D possibly called TRBD1 or TRBD2 (5 bases each). The CDR3 is 15 residues long. Germline-derived CDR1 and CDR2 are MNHEY and SMNVEV (reference sequence). The V gene lost 5 bases and the J gene lost 3 bases, with 15 bases spanning the gap. The CDR3, as DNA: TGTGCCAGCAGTCCCCGGGGACGCGGAACAGATACGCAGTATCTT. Protein product: CASSPRGRGTDTQYL.

The table lists this clonotype with many counts. The V call is TRBV20-1, the J call TRBJ1-3; the D is unclear. The germline gives CDR1 DFQATT, CDR2 SNEGSKA (reference sequence). The CDR3 loop spans 16 amino acids. With 3 bases removed from V and 7 bases from J, the gap between germline ends came to 22 bases. As DNA, the CDR3 is TGCAGTGCTAGTCAGGTCCCCGGACCGGGAGGGAACACCATATATTTT. It codes for CSASQVPGPGGNTIYF.

This clonotype was counted ten times or more. CDR3 DNA: TGTGCCAGCAGCCAAGCCCCCACAGGGGGCTGGACCTACGAGCAGTACTTC. It yields the protein CASSQAPTGGWTYEQYF. The chain is built from TRBV4-2 and TRBJ2-7, with 9 bases aligning to TRBD1. Germline V gene sequence: CDR1 LGHNA, CDR2 YNFKEQ. The length of the CDR3 is 17 residues. The junction had 9 bases not matched to a gene; V was cut back by 1 base and J by 2 bases.

As to this clonotype: This clone may be a read error of a much larger clone one base away. Given the absence of the conserved phenylalanine or tryptophan at the CDR3 end, a read error is likely. The chain carries TRBV2 and TRBJ2-3; D possibly corresponds to TRBD2 (6 bases). The V gene lost 2 bases and the J gene lost 0 bases, with 12 bases spanning the gap. This CDR3 contains 16 residues. Per germline, CDR1 SNHLY and CDR2 FYNNEI. The CDR3 sequence is CASSEMRGLSTDTQYL. In DNA form, the CDR3 reads TGTGCCAGCAGTGAAATGCGGGGCCTTAGCACAGATACGCAGTATCTT.